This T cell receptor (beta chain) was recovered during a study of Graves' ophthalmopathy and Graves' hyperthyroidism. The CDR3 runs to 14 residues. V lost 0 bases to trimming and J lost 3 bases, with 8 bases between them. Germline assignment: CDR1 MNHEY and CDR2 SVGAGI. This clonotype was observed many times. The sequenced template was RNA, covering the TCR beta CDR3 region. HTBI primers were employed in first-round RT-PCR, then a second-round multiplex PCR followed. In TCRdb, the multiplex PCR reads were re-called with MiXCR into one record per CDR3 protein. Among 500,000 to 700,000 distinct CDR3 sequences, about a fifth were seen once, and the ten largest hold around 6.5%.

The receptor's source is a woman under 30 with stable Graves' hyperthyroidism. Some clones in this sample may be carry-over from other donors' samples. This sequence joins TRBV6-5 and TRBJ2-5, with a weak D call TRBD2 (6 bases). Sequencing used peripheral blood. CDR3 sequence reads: CASSYSGRKETQYF. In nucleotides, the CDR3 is TGTGCCAGCAGTTACTCTGGGAGGAAAGAGACCCAGTACTTC.